These T cell receptor beta chains were read from a single sample in a study of T cells in Graves' hyperthyroidism and ophthalmopathy. TCRdb re-called the multiplex PCR reads through MiXCR, storing one row per CDR3 protein. Among hundreds of thousands of distinct CDR3 sequences listed, 20% to 25% were seen once. The sequenced sample consisted of blood. The receptors derive from a man aged 25-40 years with Graves' ophthalmopathy. Both conserved end residues are part of each CDR3. A D gene is named only where the DNA matches it firmly. Clone sizes are given selectively: once, few, many, or a class where the clone is expanded.

v_gene	j_gene	abundance	len	d_gene	CDR3aa	CDR3nt
TRBV29-1	TRBJ1-1	few	13	-	CSVEDHSGLEAFF	TGCAGCGTTGAAGATCATTCAGGGCTTGAAGCTTTCTTT
TRBV27	TRBJ2-1	few	14	-	CASSFQRSYNEQFF	TGTGCCAGCAGTTTCCAGCGGTCCTACAATGAGCAGTTCTTC
TRBV11-2	TRBJ1-5	-	18	TRBD1	CASSLGTGVAYSNQPQHF	TGTGCCAGCAGCTTAGGGACAGGGGTCGCCTATAGCAATCAGCCCCAGCATTTT
TRBV19	TRBJ2-6	once	15	-	CASSTQSSGANVLTF	TGTGCCAGTAGTACACAAAGCTCTGGGGCCAACGTCCTGACTTTC
TRBV5-1	TRBJ2-7	few	19	-	CASSQKGGGTPIISYEQYF	TGCGCCAGCAGCCAGAAAGGAGGGGGGACGCCTATCATTTCCTACGAGCAGTACTTC
TRBV7-9	TRBJ1-2	-	12	-	CASSSPVHGYTF	TGTGCCAGCAGCTCCCCGGTGCATGGCTACACCTTC
TRBV6-1	TRBJ1-5	-	15	TRBD1	CASSPTGATNQPQHF	TGTGCCAGCAGTCCCACAGGGGCGACCAATCAGCCCCAGCATTTT
TRBV19	TRBJ2-7	-	15	TRBD1	CASSTSGQGNYEQYF	TGTGCCAGTAGTACATCGGGACAGGGCAACTACGAGCAGTACTTC
TRBV20-1	TRBJ1-1	few	12	-	CSARGQTTEAFF	TGCAGTGCTAGGGGCCAGACCACTGAAGCTTTCTTT
TRBV30	TRBJ1-4	-	15	-	CAWSIGDATNEKLFF	TGTGCCTGGAGCATCGGGGACGCAACTAATGAAAAACTGTTTTTT
TRBV11-3	TRBJ1-1	many	15	TRBD1	CASSFQGGKRTEAFF	TGTGCCAGCAGCTTCCAGGGGGGAAAGCGCACTGAAGCTTTCTTT
TRBV27	TRBJ2-7	few	16	TRBD2	CASRGTSGRGIYEQYF	TGTGCCAGCAGGGGGACTAGCGGGAGGGGCATCTACGAGCAGTACTTC
TRBV3-1	TRBJ2-5	few	15	TRBD2	CASSQVGLAPETQYF	TGTGCCAGCAGCCAAGTCGGACTAGCCCCAGAGACCCAGTACTTC
TRBV10-3	TRBJ2-1	few	12	-	CAISENNNEQFF	TGTGCCATCAGTGAGAACAATAATGAGCAGTTCTTC
TRBV20-1	TRBJ1-1	few	14	TRBD1	CSAFHRGMNTEAFF	TGCAGTGCTTTCCACAGGGGGATGAACACTGAAGCTTTCTTT
TRBV28	TRBJ2-1	-	16	TRBD2	CASSPKSGRRSNEQFF	TGTGCCAGCAGTCCCAAGAGCGGGAGAAGGTCTAATGAGCAGTTCTTC
TRBV12-3/TRBV12-4	TRBJ1-2	many	13	TRBD1	CASRRDRGGGYTF	TGTGCCAGCAGGCGGGACAGGGGAGGTGGCTACACCTTC
TRBV7-9	TRBJ2-1	many	19	TRBD2	CASSSSSGRALVSYNEQFF	TGTGCCAGCAGCTCCTCAAGCGGGAGGGCCTTGGTTTCCTACAATGAGCAGTTCTTC
TRBV2	TRBJ1-4	-	11	TRBD1	CAGTGGEKLFF	TGTGCCGGGACAGGGGGTGAAAAACTGTTTTTT
TRBV20-1	TRBJ2-7	-	15	-	CSARVTTSYAYEQYF	TGCAGTGCTAGAGTCACGACTAGTTACGCCTACGAGCAGTACTTC
TRBV5-6	TRBJ2-7	once	16	TRBD2	CASSLMTSGRTYEQYF	TGTGCCAGCAGCCTGATGACTAGCGGGAGAACCTACGAGCAGTACTTC
TRBV27	TRBJ1-1	-	13	TRBD1	CASSLKFRDSVFF	TGTGCCAGCAGTTTAAAATTCCGGGACAGCGTTTTCTTT
TRBV19	TRBJ2-2	few	13	-	CASQPGPSRELFF	TGTGCCTCCCAGCCGGGCCCTTCGAGGGAGCTGTTTTTT
TRBV4-1	TRBJ2-1	few	15	-	CASSQEASWNNEQFF	TGCGCCAGCAGCCAAGAGGCTAGCTGGAACAATGAGCAGTTCTTC
TRBV2	TRBJ2-7	few	13	TRBD2	CASSPPSGYEQYF	TGTGCCAGCAGTCCTCCTAGCGGGTACGAGCAGTACTTC
TRBV24-1	TRBJ2-1	-	16	-	CATSGGAGSSYNEQFF	TGTGCCACCAGTGGGGGTGCTGGGAGCTCCTACAATGAGCAGTTCTTC
TRBV6-1	TRBJ2-7	-	15	-	CASSWGGRVEYEQYF	TGTGCCAGCAGCTGGGGGGGGCGCGTTGAATACGAGCAGTACTTC
TRBV20-1	TRBJ2-7	many	13	TRBD2	CSASKSGKLVQYF	TGCAGTGCTAGTAAGAGCGGGAAGCTCGTGCAGTACTTC
TRBV20-1	TRBJ1-6	few	12	-	CSGGGGDSPLHF	TGCAGTGGCGGGGGTGGGGATTCACCCCTCCACTTT
TRBV5-6	TRBJ1-4	many	14	TRBD1	CASSFGQGSEKLFF	TGTGCCAGCAGCTTCGGACAGGGGAGTGAAAAACTGTTTTTT
TRBV11-2	TRBJ2-7	many	17	-	CASSYFTPRDWNYEQYF	TGTGCCAGCAGCTACTTTACCCCCAGGGACTGGAACTACGAGCAGTACTTC
TRBV7-8	TRBJ2-1	once	15	-	CASSDETRNYNEQFF	TGTGCCAGCAGTGATGAGACTAGGAACTACAATGAGCAGTTCTTC
TRBV20-1	TRBJ1-6	many	14	-	CSAGGPWDNSPLHF	TGCAGTGCCGGCGGGCCATGGGATAATTCACCCCTCCACTTT
TRBV6-1	TRBJ2-7	-	15	TRBD1	CASSVSDRAVYEQYF	TGTGCCAGCAGTGTATCGGACAGGGCAGTTTACGAGCAGTACTTC
TRBV6-5	TRBJ2-7	few	12	-	CASSNRPPEQYF	TGTGCCAGCAGTAACCGACCGCCCGAGCAGTACTTC
TRBV2	TRBJ1-5	-	17	TRBD1	CASSEGDRDHSNQPQHF	TGTGCCAGCAGTGAGGGGGACAGGGACCATAGCAATCAGCCCCAGCATTTT
TRBV28	TRBJ1-3	few	15	-	CASSAHTNSGNTIYF	TGTGCCAGCAGCGCACATACAAACTCTGGAAACACCATATATTTT
TRBV18	TRBJ2-1	many	16	TRBD1	CASSLTGGVTYNEQFF	TGTGCCAGCTCACTGACAGGGGGTGTAACCTACAATGAGCAGTTCTTC
TRBV30	TRBJ2-7	many	14	TRBD2	CAWSVSGGRNEQYF	TGTGCCTGGAGTGTTTCGGGAGGTCGGAACGAGCAGTACTTC
TRBV14	TRBJ1-4	-	15	-	CASSRPGQANEKLFF	TGTGCCAGCAGCCGGCCGGGGCAGGCCAATGAAAAACTGTTTTTT
TRBV11-2	TRBJ2-1	many	16	TRBD1	CASSHRGDRGRNEQFF	TGTGCCAGCAGCCACCGGGGGGACAGGGGTCGAAATGAGCAGTTCTTC
TRBV3-1	TRBJ2-7	many	12	-	CASSRGQYEQYF	TGTGCCAGCAGCCGTGGACAGTACGAGCAGTACTTC
TRBV20-1	TRBJ2-5	many	14	TRBD2	CSAPLAGARETQYF	TGCAGTGCTCCTTTAGCGGGAGCTCGGGAGACCCAGTACTTC
TRBV28	TRBJ2-3	few	12	-	CASSFSAYTQYF	TGTGCCAGCAGTTTTTCGGCCTATACGCAGTATTTT
TRBV6-1	TRBJ1-1	many	15	TRBD1	CASSRGGGPGRGAFF	TGTGCCAGCAGTCGAGGAGGGGGCCCGGGGAGGGGAGCTTTCTTT
TRBV5-6	TRBJ2-6	-	17	-	CASSLQGNPSGANVLTF	TGTGCCAGCAGCCTACAGGGAAACCCCTCTGGGGCCAACGTCCTGACTTTC
TRBV4-3	TRBJ2-7	few	14	TRBD2	CASSPGTKSYEQYF	TGCGCCAGCAGCCCGGGGACTAAAAGCTACGAGCAGTACTTC
TRBV29-1	TRBJ1-3	-	13	-	CSASRGRGNTIYF	TGCAGCGCATCCAGGGGTAGGGGAAACACCATATATTTT
TRBV4-3	TRBJ1-2	few	15	-	CASSQVQGLDYGYTF	TGCGCCAGCAGCCAAGTGCAGGGTCTGGACTATGGCTACACCTTC
TRBV3-1	TRBJ2-1	many	14	-	CASSSRQIGNEQFF	TGTGCCAGCAGCTCGCGACAGATTGGGAATGAGCAGTTCTTC
TRBV25-1	TRBJ2-6	few	16	-	CASSEYSVSGANVLTF	TGTGCCAGCAGTGAATATTCAGTCTCTGGGGCCAACGTCCTGACTTTC
TRBV20-1	TRBJ2-3	many	17	-	CSAQRGEAGSRADTQYF	TGCAGTGCCCAACGTGGGGAGGCCGGATCGAGGGCAGATACGCAGTATTTT
TRBV18	TRBJ2-1	few	14	-	CASSPTGPGQEQFF	TGTGCCAGCTCACCTACTGGCCCCGGGCAAGAGCAGTTCTTC
TRBV28	TRBJ1-1	few	15	-	CASSSWYRKNTEAFF	TGTGCCAGCAGTTCATGGTACAGGAAGAACACTGAAGCTTTCTTT
TRBV27	TRBJ2-1	-	17	TRBD2	CASTPSGRARSYNEQFF	TGTGCCAGCACGCCTAGCGGGAGGGCTAGGTCCTACAATGAGCAGTTCTTC